These 5 T cell receptor beta chains were sequenced from one sample in a study of CD8 T cells in ankylosing spondylitis (dated by TCRdb to 2016 to 2017). The library was made by 5' RACE. TCRdb records Illumina MiSeq as the sequencer. In TCRdb, the public reads were trimmed at Q25 with fastp and aligned with MiXCR, with productive beta chains retained. Every entry covers one CDR3 protein and lists the most common genes and DNA from its rows. Present in this sample are 20,000 to 30,000 distinct CDR3 sequences, around 13% of which were seen just once. Jointly, the top ten make up 30% to 35% of the sample. The sequencing input was blood. The receptors were sampled from a male donor with ankylosing spondylitis or in good health (not recorded which).

The rearrangement links TRBV6-1 to TRBJ2-1; no definite D call. Germline values: CDR1 MNHNS, CDR2 SASEGT. V was cut by 5 bases and J by 4 bases, with 9 bases left in between. The CDR3 contains 13 residues. CDR3 residues: CASSPRPYNEQFF. DNA of the CDR3: TGTGCCAGCAGTCCCAGACCATACAATGAGCAGTTCTTC.

This clonotype was picked up a small number of times. The V and J genes are TRBV20-1 and TRBJ1-3; D unresolved. Germline lookup yields CDR1 DFQATT and CDR2 SNEGSKA (reference sequence). CDR3 length: 13 amino acids. The germline V and J ends were trimmed by 2 bases and 8 bases, with 13 bases remaining between them. CDR3 protein: CSARSDWQDTIYF. In nucleotides, the CDR3 is TGCAGTGCTAGAAGCGACTGGCAGGACACCATATATTTT.

This clonotype was recorded a few times. The J gene is TRBJ2-3, the V gene TRBV6-5, with a tentative D call TRBD2 (7 bases). CDR1 is MNHEY, CDR2 SVGAGI, per germline. The CDR3 totals 13 residues. Deletions cut 4 bases from V and 9 bases from J, with 14 bases between. CDR3 sequence reads: CASSSPSGTTQYF. CDR3 bases: TGTGCCAGCAGTTCCCCGAGCGGGACAACGCAGTATTTT.

This clonotype was detected ten times or more. The CDR3 here is CASSQDTDTQYF. The CDR3 region has the DNA TGTGCCAGCAGCCAGGACACAGATACGCAGTATTTT. J is TRBJ2-3 and V is TRBV6-2 or TRBV6-3; D not certain. The CDR3 consists of 12 residues. Germline CDR1 MNHEY, CDR2 SVGEGT. Deletions cut 6 bases from V and 2 bases from J, with 6 bases between.

There are many counts of this clonotype. This chain links TRBV10-3 with TRBJ2-2; D may be TRBD1 (6 bases). Looked up from germline, CDR1 is ENHRY and CDR2 is SYGVKD. Trimming stripped 2 bases from V and 0 bases from J, with 10 bases between. There are 16 residues in the CDR3. In DNA, the CDR3 is TGTGCCATCAGTGAGACCGGGACATCGAACACCGGGGAGCTGTTTTTT. As protein: CAISETGTSNTGELFF.